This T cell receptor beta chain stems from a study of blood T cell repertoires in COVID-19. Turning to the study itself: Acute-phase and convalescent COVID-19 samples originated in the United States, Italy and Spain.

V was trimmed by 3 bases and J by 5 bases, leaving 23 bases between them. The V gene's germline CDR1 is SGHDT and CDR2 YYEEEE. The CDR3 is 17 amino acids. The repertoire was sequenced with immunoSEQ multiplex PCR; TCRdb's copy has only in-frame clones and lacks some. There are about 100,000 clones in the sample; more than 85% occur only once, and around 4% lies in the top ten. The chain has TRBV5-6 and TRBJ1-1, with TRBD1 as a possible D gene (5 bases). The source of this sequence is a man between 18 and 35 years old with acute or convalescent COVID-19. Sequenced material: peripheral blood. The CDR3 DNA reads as TGTGCCAGCAGCTCAGAGGTAGGGGCAGGGCGTTGGACTGAAGCTTTCTTT. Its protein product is CASSSEVGAGRWTEAFF.